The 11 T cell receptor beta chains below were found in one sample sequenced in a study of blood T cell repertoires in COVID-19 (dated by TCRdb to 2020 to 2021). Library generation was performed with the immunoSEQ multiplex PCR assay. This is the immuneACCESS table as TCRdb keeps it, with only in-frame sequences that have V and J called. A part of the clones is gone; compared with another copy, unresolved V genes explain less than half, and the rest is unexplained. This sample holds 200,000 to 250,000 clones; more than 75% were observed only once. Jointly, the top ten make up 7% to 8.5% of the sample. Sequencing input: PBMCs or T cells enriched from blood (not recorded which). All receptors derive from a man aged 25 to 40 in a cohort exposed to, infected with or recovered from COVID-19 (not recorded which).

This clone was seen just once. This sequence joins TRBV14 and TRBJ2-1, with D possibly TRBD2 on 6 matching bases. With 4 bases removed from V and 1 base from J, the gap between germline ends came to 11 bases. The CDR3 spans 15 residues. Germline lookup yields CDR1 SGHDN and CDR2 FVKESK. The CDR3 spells CASSRLGLSYNEQFF. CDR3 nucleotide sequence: TGTGCCAGCAGCCGACTAGGGTTATCCTACAATGAGCAGTTCTTC.

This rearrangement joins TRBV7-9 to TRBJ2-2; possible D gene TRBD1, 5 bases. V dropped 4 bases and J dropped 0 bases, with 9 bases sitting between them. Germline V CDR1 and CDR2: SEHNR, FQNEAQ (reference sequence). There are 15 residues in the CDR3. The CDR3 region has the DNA TGTGCCAGCAGCTCCCAGGGCCCGAACACCGGGGAGCTGTTTTTT. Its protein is CASSSQGPNTGELFF.

The CDR3 bases are TGTGCCACCAGCCCCGGGTGGAGCTACGAGCAGTACTTC. Translated: CATSPGWSYEQYF. The V call is TRBV24-1, the J call TRBJ2-7, with D uncertain. Germline V gene sequence: CDR1 KGHDR, CDR2 SFDVKD. The V gene lost 7 bases and the J gene lost 3 bases, with 12 bases spanning the gap. The CDR3 extends over 13 amino acids.

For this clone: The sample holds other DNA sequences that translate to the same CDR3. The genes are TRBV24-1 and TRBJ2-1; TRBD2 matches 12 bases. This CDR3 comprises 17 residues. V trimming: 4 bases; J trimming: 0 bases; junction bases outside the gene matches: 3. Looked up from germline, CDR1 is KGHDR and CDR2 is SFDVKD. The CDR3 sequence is CATSDPTSGSSYNEQFF. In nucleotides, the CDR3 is TGTGCCACCAGTGACCCGACTAGCGGGAGCTCCTACAATGAGCAGTTCTTC.

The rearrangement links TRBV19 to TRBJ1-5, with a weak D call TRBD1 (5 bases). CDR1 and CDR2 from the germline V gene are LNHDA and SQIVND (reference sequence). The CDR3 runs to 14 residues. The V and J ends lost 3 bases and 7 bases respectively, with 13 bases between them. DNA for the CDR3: TGTGCCAGTAGTATTAGGGGCGCGGGGCAGCCCCAGCATTTT. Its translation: CASSIRGAGQPQHF.

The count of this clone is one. The CDR3: CASSSLYGSSYNEQFF. CDR3 bases: TGTGCCAGCAGCTCCCTTTATGGGAGCTCCTACAATGAGCAGTTCTTC. The J gene is TRBJ2-1, the V gene TRBV7-9; perhaps TRBD2 as D (5 bases). CDR1 is SEHNR, CDR2 FQNEAQ, per germline (reference sequence). The CDR3 has 16 residues. With 4 bases removed from V and 0 bases from J, the gap between germline ends came to 13 bases. Looking up the rest from reference TRBV7-9 and TRBJ2-1 gives the full variable domain: DTGVSQNPRHKITKRGQNVTFRCDPISEHNRLYWYRQTLGQGPEFLTYFQNEAQLEKSRLLSDRFSAERPKGSFSTLEIQRTEQGDSAMYLCASSSLYGSSYNEQFFGPGTRLTVL.

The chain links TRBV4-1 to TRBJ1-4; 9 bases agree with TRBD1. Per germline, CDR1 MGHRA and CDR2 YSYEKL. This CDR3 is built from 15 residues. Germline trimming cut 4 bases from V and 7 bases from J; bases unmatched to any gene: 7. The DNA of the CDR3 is TGCGCCAGCAGCCGGGAAGGACAGGGGAGTGAAAAACTGTTTTTT. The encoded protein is CASSREGQGSEKLFF.

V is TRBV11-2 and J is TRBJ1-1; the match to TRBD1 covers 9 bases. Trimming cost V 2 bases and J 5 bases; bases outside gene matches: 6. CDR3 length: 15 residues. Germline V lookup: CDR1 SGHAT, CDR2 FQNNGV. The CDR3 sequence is CASSLYGQGKTEAFF. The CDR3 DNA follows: TGTGCCAGCAGCTTATATGGACAGGGGAAAACTGAAGCTTTCTTT.

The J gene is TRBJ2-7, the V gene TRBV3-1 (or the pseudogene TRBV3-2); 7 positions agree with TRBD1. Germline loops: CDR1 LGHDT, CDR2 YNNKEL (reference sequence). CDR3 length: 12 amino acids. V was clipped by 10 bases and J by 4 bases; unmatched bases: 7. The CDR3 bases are TGTGCCACGTCACAGGGGCGGTACGAGCAGTACTTC. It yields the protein CATSQGRYEQYF.

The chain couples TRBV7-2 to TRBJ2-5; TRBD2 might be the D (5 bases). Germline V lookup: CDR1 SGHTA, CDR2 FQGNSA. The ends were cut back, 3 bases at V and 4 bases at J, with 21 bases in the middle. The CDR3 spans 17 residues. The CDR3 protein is CASSLRASRWMRETQYF. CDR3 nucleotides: TGTGCCAGCAGCTTGAGGGCTAGTCGGTGGATGAGAGAGACCCAGTACTTC.

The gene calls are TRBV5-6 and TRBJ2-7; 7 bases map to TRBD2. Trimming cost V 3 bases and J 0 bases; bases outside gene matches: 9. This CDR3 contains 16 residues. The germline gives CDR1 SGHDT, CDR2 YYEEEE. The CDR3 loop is CASSSSEGGYSYEQYF. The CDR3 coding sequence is TGTGCCAGCAGCTCCTCGGAGGGAGGGTACTCCTACGAGCAGTACTTC. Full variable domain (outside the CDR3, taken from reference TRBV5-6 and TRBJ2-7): DAGVTQSPTHLIKTRGQQVTLRCSPKSGHDTVSWYQQALGQGPQFIFQYYEEEERQRGNFPDRFSGHQFPNYSSELNVNALLLGDSALYLCASSSSEGGYSYEQYFGPGTRLTVT.